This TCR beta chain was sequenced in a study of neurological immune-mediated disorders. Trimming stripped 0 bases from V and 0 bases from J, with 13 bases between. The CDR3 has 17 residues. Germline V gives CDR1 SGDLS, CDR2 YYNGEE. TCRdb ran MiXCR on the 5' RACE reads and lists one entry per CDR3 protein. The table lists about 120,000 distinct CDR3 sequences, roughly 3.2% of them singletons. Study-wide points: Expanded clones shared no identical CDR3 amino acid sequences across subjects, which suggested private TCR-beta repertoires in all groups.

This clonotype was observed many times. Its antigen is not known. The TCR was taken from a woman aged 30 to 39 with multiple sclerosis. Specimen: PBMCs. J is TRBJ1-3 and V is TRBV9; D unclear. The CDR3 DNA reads TGTGCCAGCAGCGTAGACGCGGGGAAAAGCTCTGGAAACACCATATATTTT. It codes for CASSVDAGKSSGNTIYF.